The sequence of this TCR beta chain was determined in a study of blood T cell repertoires in COVID-19. TCRdb's copy holds only in-frame clones and misses some; the assay was immunoSEQ multiplex PCR. The data contain some 31,000 clones, 85% of them singletons. The sequencing input was peripheral blood. The receptor's source is a human donor with acute or convalescent COVID-19. The donor label of this sample is uncertain.

The CDR3 reads CASSLAGRANTEAFF. DNA for the CDR3: TGTGCCAGCAGCTTAGCTGGGAGGGCGAACACTGAAGCTTTCTTT. V gene TRBV5-6 combines with J gene TRBJ1-1; D remains ambiguous. Trimming removed 2 bases at V and 1 base at J, with 12 bases between. Germline V gene data show CDR1 as SGHDT and CDR2 as YYEEEE. The length of the CDR3 is 15 residues.